This T cell receptor (beta chain) derives from a study of Graves' ophthalmopathy and Graves' hyperthyroidism. General study findings and limits: The model reached around 70% sensitivity and approximately 72% specificity for predicting ophthalmopathy progression.

This clonotype was picked up many times. The antigen remains undetermined. The germline V gene encodes CDR1 SGHRS and CDR2 YFSETQ. The ends were cut back, 0 bases at V and 0 bases at J, with 9 bases in the middle. The CDR3 is 15 amino acids. Amplification from RNA transcripts yielded the TCR beta CDR3 regions. An initial RT-PCR round employing HTBI primers preceded a second-round multiplex PCR. TCRdb used MiXCR to reprocess the multiplex PCR reads, holding one entry per CDR3 protein. This table has about 370,000 distinct CDR3 sequences, about 17% appearing once. Absence of ophthalmopathy within 18 months of follow-up defined stable hyperthyroidism.

The V gene is TRBV5-1, the J gene TRBJ1-1, with D maybe TRBD1 (6 bases). The source material was peripheral blood. The TCR was taken from an adult woman with stable Graves' hyperthyroidism. Written as DNA, the CDR3 is TGCGCCAGCAGCTTGGGACAGGAACTGAACACTGAAGCTTTCTTT. The encoded protein is CASSLGQELNTEAFF.